These 9 T cell receptor beta chains were all obtained from the same sample, sequenced in a study of shared clonotypes between healthy human individuals. Only in-frame clones appear in the TCRdb table, and some are missing; sequencing was by immunoSEQ multiplex PCR. The table has approximately 2.5 million clones, around 94% seen once. The sample taken for sequencing was naive CD4+ T cells sorted from blood. Subset described: CD45RA+ positively selected. The receptors were gathered from a man younger than 35 in good health.

Worth noting for this clone: The identical CDR3 is also encoded by other nucleotide sequences in the sample. V usage is TRBV28 and J usage is TRBJ2-7; the D is unclear. Trimming shortened V by 3 bases and J by 0 bases, and 3 bases separated the two germline ends. In germline, CDR1 is MDHEN, CDR2 SYDVKM. This CDR3 has 12 amino acids. The CDR3 is CASSFSSYEQYF. The CDR3 coding sequence is TGTGCCAGCAGTTTTAGCTCCTACGAGCAGTACTTC. Drawing the rest from reference TRBV28 and TRBJ2-7, the complete variable domain is DVKVTQSSRYLVKRTGEKVFLECVQDMDHENMFWYRQDPGLGLRLIYFSYDVKMKEKGDIPEGYSVSREKKERFSLILESASTNQTSMYLCASSFSSYEQYFGPGTRLTVT.

This rearrangement joins TRBV11-2 to TRBJ2-5; 9 positions agree with TRBD2. The CDR3 extends over 16 amino acids. V dropped 3 bases and J dropped 5; count of bases not matched to a gene: 10. Germline CDR1 reads SGHAT; CDR2 reads FQNNGV. The CDR3 nucleotides read TGTGCCAGCAGCTTGGGCCGCGGGGGGGCCTTGGAGACCCAGTACTTC. Translation gives CASSLGRGGALETQYF.

J is TRBJ2-3 and V is TRBV7-9; 8 bases line up with TRBD2. Germline CDR1 and CDR2: SEHNR and FQNEAQ (reference sequence). Trimming cost V 4 bases and J 5 bases; bases outside gene matches: 8. The CDR3 covers 15 residues. The CDR3 spells CASSYAGGFRDTQYF. The CDR3 bases are TGTGCCAGCAGCTATGCGGGGGGCTTTCGAGATACGCAGTATTTT.

The chain carries TRBV10-3 and TRBJ2-6; no definite D call. Germline CDR1 is ENHRY and CDR2 is SYGVKD. The V end lost 0 bases, the J end lost 3 bases, and 15 bases lay between the germline ends. The CDR3 loop spans 18 amino acids. DNA for the CDR3: TGTGCCATCAGTGAGTCTCAGGCCGGGTTACGTGGGGCCAACGTCCTGACTTTC. This gives the protein CAISESQAGLRGANVLTF.

This clone has more than one count but fewer than ten. The chain links TRBV6-6 to TRBJ1-2, with D perhaps TRBD1 (5 bases). Germline CDR1 MNHNY, CDR2 SVGAGI (reference sequence). The V end was cut by 4 bases, the J end by 8 bases, with 11 bases between. The CDR3 consists of 12 residues. The CDR3 DNA is TGTGCCAGCAGTTCCGGGACGGGAGGCTACACCTTC. Residues: CASSSGTGGYTF.

This clone was observed a handful of times. The same CDR3 is also encoded by other DNA sequences in this sample. CDR3 bases: TGTGCCAGCAGCGTAGGGGACACCGGGGAGCTGTTTTTT. Translation: CASSVGDTGELFF. The V and J genes are TRBV9 and TRBJ2-2; D gene ambiguous. The CDR3 consists of 13 residues. Germline V gene data show CDR1 as SGDLS and CDR2 as YYNGEE. V lost 0 bases to trimming and J lost 3 bases, with 3 bases between them.

This chain links TRBV11-2 with TRBJ2-1, with D hard to call. Looked up from germline, CDR1 is SGHAT and CDR2 is FQNNGV. CDR3 size: 13 residues. With 4 bases removed from V and 2 bases from J, the gap between germline ends came to 6 bases. The CDR3 DNA follows: TGTGCCAGCAGCTCAAACCCCTACAATGAGCAGTTCTTC. It codes for CASSSNPYNEQFF.

V and J are TRBV19 and TRBJ1-4, with TRBD1 as a possible D gene (5 bases). The germline V gene has CDR1 LNHDA and CDR2 SQIVND (reference sequence). The CDR3 is 13 residues long. Trimming took 2 bases from V and 7 from J, leaving 8 bases between them. The CDR3 is CASSIQGFEKLFF. The CDR3 region has the DNA TGTGCCAGTAGTATACAGGGTTTTGAAAAACTGTTTTTT.

To note about this clone: The sample has other DNA sequences that encode this CDR3 too. The CDR3 sequence: CASSLARTSGETQYF. As DNA, the CDR3 is TGCGCCAGCAGCTTGGCCAGAACTAGCGGAGAGACCCAGTACTTC. The gene calls are TRBV5-1 and TRBJ2-5, with TRBD2 matching over 8 bases. Germline loops: CDR1 SGHRS, CDR2 YFSETQ. The J segment lost 4 bases and the V segment lost 0 bases, leaving 5 bases of the junction unmatched. The CDR3 loop spans 15 amino acids.